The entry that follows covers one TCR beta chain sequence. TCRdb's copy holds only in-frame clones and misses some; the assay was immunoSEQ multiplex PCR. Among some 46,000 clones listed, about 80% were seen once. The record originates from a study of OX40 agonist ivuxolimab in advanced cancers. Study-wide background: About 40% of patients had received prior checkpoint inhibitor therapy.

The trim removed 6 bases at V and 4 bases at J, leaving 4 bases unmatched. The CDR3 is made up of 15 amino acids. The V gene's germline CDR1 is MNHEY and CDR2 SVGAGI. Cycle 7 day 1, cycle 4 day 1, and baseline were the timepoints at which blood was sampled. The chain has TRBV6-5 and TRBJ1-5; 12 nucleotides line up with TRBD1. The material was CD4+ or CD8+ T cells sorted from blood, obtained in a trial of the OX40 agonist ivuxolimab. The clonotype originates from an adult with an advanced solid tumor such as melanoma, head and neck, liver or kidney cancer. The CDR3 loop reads CASSAGQGANQPQHF. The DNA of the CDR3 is TGTGCCAGCAGCGCGGGACAGGGGGCGAATCAGCCCCAGCATTTT.